This T cell receptor (beta chain) derives from a study of cytomegalovirus exposure and HLA in healthy donors. The V end was cut by 4 bases, the J end by 8 bases, with 20 bases between. The CDR3 has 15 residues. The germline gives CDR1 GTSNPN, CDR2 SVGIG (reference sequence). PCR primers comprised 60 Vbeta and 13 Jbeta primers. Generated by immunoSEQ multiplex PCR, the TCRdb table keeps only in-frame clones and is missing some. The sample consists of 150,000 to 200,000 clones, around 80% of them appearing once. This chain connects TRBV30 to TRBJ1-4; D may be TRBD1 (5 bases). Input material: PBMCs. This TCR was sampled from a woman aged 30 to 39 in good health and CMV-seropositive. The CDR3 DNA reads TGTGCCTGGACCTATCGAAACAGGCTACGCGAAAAACTGTTTTTT. Amino acids: CAWTYRNRLREKLFF. The variable domain in full, with the rest retrieved from reference TRBV30 and TRBJ1-4, is SQTIHQWPATLVQPVGSPLSLECTVEGTSNPNLYWYRQAAGRGLQLLFYSVGIGQISSEVPQNLSASRPQDRQFILSSKKLLLSDSGFYLCAWTYRNRLREKLFFGSGTQLSVL.